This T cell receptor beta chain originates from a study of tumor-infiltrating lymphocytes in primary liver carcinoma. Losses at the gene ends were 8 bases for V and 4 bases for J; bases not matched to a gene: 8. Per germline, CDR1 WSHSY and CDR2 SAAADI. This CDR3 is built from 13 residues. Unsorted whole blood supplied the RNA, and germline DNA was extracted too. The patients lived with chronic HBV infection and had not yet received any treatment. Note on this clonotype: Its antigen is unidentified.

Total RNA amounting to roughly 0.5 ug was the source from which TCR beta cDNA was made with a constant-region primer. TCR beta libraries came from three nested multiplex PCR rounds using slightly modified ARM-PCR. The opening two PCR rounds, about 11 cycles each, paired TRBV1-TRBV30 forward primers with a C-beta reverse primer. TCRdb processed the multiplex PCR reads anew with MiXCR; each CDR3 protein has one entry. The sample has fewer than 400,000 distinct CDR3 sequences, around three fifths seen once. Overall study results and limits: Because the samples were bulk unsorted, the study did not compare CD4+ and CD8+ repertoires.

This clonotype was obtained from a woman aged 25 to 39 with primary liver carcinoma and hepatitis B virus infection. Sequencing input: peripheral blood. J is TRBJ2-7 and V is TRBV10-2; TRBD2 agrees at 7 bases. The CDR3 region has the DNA TGCGCCAGCTTGACTAACGGGAGGTACGAGCAGTACTTC. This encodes CASLTNGRYEQYF.